Below are 28 T cell receptor beta chains sequenced from a single sample in a study of T cells after yellow fever vaccination. TCRdb recomputed calls from the 5' RACE reads with MiXCR, one row per CDR3 protein. The sample lists about 230,000 distinct CDR3 sequences, 6.7% occurring once. The sequences come from CD4+ T cells sorted from PBMCs, collected on the day of the yellow fever booster vaccination. These receptors were taken from a man aged 30-40 years who received the YFV17D yellow fever vaccine.

The DNA for the CDR3 is TGTGCCAGCAGCACGAGAAGTAAGCTAGACGGGTCGCAGACCTACGAGCAGTACTTC. Translation: CASSTRSKLDGSQTYEQYF. The chain is built from TRBV11-2 and TRBJ2-7; D not resolved. V was cut by 5 bases and J by 2 bases, with 28 bases left in between. The CDR3 length is 19 residues. Germline V gives CDR1 SGHAT, CDR2 FQNNGV.

As concerns this clonotype: An end of the junction does not agree with germline; a read error may underlie this. The chain links TRBV3-1 to TRBJ2-3, with D hard to call. The CDR3 is made up of 15 amino acids. The germline CDR1 and CDR2 sequences are LGHDT and YNNKEL (reference sequence). CDR3 DNA sequence: TGTGCCTGCAGCCATTCAATCGCCCCCACAGATACGCAGTATTTT. Translating it yields CACSHSIAPTDTQYF.

Many counts were recorded for this clonotype. The rearrangement links TRBV6-5 to TRBJ2-5; TRBD1 matches at 7 bases. CDR3 size: 14 residues. Looked up from germline, CDR1 is MNHEY and CDR2 is SVGAGI. J lost 14 bases, V lost 0 bases, and 12 bases had no gene match. CDR3 region: CASSYSIAGQATYF. The CDR3, as DNA: TGTGCCAGCAGTTACTCGATCGCCGGACAGGCGACATACTTC.

This clonotype has at least ten counts. The chain employs TRBV7-9 and TRBJ1-1; D uncertain. CDR1 is SEHNR, CDR2 FQNEAQ, per germline (reference sequence). The V end was cut by 6 bases, the J end by 3 bases, with 14 bases between. The CDR3 covers 14 residues. The CDR3 protein is CASRLNREDTEAFF. The CDR3 nucleotides are TGTGCCAGCAGGCTTAATAGAGAGGACACTGAAGCTTTCTTT.

This clonotype was recorded many times. The chain recombines TRBV29-1 with TRBJ2-6; unclear D gene. CDR1 is SQVTM, CDR2 ANQGSEA, per germline. Trimming took off 5 bases at V and 1 base at J, with 3 bases between the two ends. The CDR3 extends over 12 amino acids. The CDR3 loop reads CSVRSGANVLTF. CDR3 sequence (DNA): TGCAGCGTTCGGTCTGGGGCCAACGTCCTGACTTTC.

This clonotype was observed a few times. The V and J genes are TRBV10-3 and TRBJ1-1; D might be TRBD1 (6 bases). CDR1 and CDR2 from the germline V gene are ENHRY and SYGVKD. V was shortened by 11 bases and J by 4 bases, with 17 bases between the two germline ends. The CDR3 extends over 13 amino acids. The chain's CDR3 is CAAQKQGSTEAFF. The CDR3 DNA reads as TGTGCCGCACAAAAACAGGGTTCCACTGAAGCTTTCTTT.

In this sample, this clonotype turned up many times. The chain combines TRBV29-1 with TRBJ1-3, with D unresolved. The V and J ends lost 5 bases and 4 bases respectively, with 9 bases between them. Germline CDR1 and CDR2: SQVTM and ANQGSEA. The CDR3 totals 12 residues. The CDR3 bases are TGCAGCGTTCTCCTTAGGGGAAACACCATATATTTT. It translates to CSVLLRGNTIYF.

In its sample, this clonotype was seen a few times. V is TRBV20-1 and J is TRBJ2-2, with 14 bases that match TRBD2. The CDR3 covers 16 residues. CDR1 and CDR2 (germline): DFQATT, SNEGSKA (reference sequence). V lost 4 bases, J lost 6 bases, and 7 bases stayed unmatched. In nucleotides, the CDR3 is TGCAGTGCTACGGGACTAGCGGGAGTAAAATCCGGGGAGCTGTTTTTT. Protein product: CSATGLAGVKSGELFF.

This clonotype appeared many times. The chain joins TRBV7-9 to TRBJ2-7, with D maybe TRBD1 (5 bases). V lost 6 bases and J 1 base, leaving 10 bases between the germline ends. Looked up from germline, CDR1 is SEHNR and CDR2 is FQNEAQ (reference sequence). The CDR3 is 13 residues long. The chain's CDR3 is CASSSDRSYEQYF. The CDR3 bases are TGTGCCAGCAGTTCTGACAGATCCTACGAGCAGTACTTC.

This clonotype was picked up a small number of times. This chain uses TRBV7-2 with TRBJ2-1, with TRBD2 matching over 9 bases. In germline, CDR1 is SGHTA, CDR2 FQGNSA. The CDR3 consists of 15 residues. Unmatched junction bases numbered 9, after V lost 5 bases and J lost 7 bases. The CDR3 loop is CASSPALAGSNEQFF. The CDR3 DNA sequence: TGTGCCAGCAGCCCTGCCCTAGCGGGAAGTAATGAGCAGTTCTTC.

This clonotype turned up a few times. V is TRBV11-2 and J is TRBJ2-5, with 7 nucleotides matching TRBD1. Germline-derived CDR1 and CDR2 are SGHAT and FQNNGV. Germline trimming cut 5 bases from V and 2 bases from J; bases unmatched to any gene: 2. The CDR3 length is 13 residues. The CDR3 region is CASSQDRQETQYF. In DNA, the CDR3 is TGTGCCAGCAGCCAGGACAGGCAAGAGACCCAGTACTTC.

This clonotype was seen a handful of times. The chain joins TRBV20-1 to TRBJ2-7, with 13 bases identical to TRBD2. The CDR3 is made up of 14 amino acids. The germline V gene encodes CDR1 DFQATT and CDR2 SNEGSKA (reference sequence). J gave up 6 bases and V 3 bases, and 5 bases lay outside the gene matches. CDR3 sequence reads: CSASLLAGGGEQYF. CDR3 sequence (DNA): TGCAGTGCTAGCTTACTAGCGGGAGGGGGCGAGCAGTACTTC.

This clonotype was detected a few times. The genes are TRBV15 and TRBJ2-7; TRBD1 might be the D (5 bases). Per germline, CDR1 LNHNV and CDR2 YYDKDF (reference sequence). CDR3 length equals 14 residues. V lost 0 bases and J 2 bases, leaving 8 bases between the germline ends. In nucleotides, the CDR3 is TGTGCCACCAGCAGAGACAGGGTTGCCTACGAGCAGTACTTC. It translates to CATSRDRVAYEQYF.

This sequence joins TRBV7-9 and TRBJ2-3; the D is unclear. V lost 4 bases, J lost 3 bases, and 11 bases lay in between. Germline V gives CDR1 SEHNR, CDR2 FQNEAQ (reference sequence). The CDR3 consists of 14 residues. CDR3 nucleotides: TGTGCCAGCAGCTCCCATGCGCCAACAGATACGCAGTATTTT. The encoded protein is CASSSHAPTDTQYF.

This clonotype was observed at least ten times. The chain is built from TRBV6-5 and TRBJ1-6; D not certain. CDR1 MNHEY and CDR2 SVGAGI come from the germline V gene. This CDR3 region has 16 residues. Trimming stripped 4 bases from V and 9 bases from J, with 19 bases between. Here the CDR3 reads CASSSSGSFLGSPLHF. In nucleotides, the CDR3 is TGTGCCAGCAGTTCTTCCGGGTCCTTCCTGGGTTCACCCCTCCACTTT.

The rearrangement links TRBV12-3 or TRBV12-4 to TRBJ2-1; the match to TRBD2 covers 10 bases. J gave up 8 bases and V 5 bases, and 9 bases lay outside the gene matches. This CDR3 has 15 residues. DNA for the CDR3: TGTGCCAGCAGTCCCCGAGCTAGCGGGAGCCATGAGCAGTTCTTC. Translating gives CASSPRASGSHEQFF.

This clonotype was recorded at least ten times. The chain combines TRBV29-1 with TRBJ2-2; D gene unclear. Germline assignment: CDR1 SQVTM and CDR2 ANQGSEA. The CDR3 consists of 11 residues. Trimming shortened V by 2 bases and J by 6 bases, and 4 bases separated the two germline ends. CDR3 protein: CSVEFAGELFF. CDR3 in DNA: TGCAGCGTTGAATTTGCCGGGGAGCTGTTTTTT.

The chain uses TRBV3-1 and TRBJ1-1, with D perhaps TRBD1 (6 bases). Trimming removed 2 bases from V and 10 bases from J, with 14 bases in between. The CDR3 totals 13 residues. Germline loops: CDR1 LGHDT, CDR2 YNNKEL (reference sequence). Written as DNA, the CDR3 is TGTGCCAGCAGCCAACTGTCGGGGGCCCCAGCTTTCTTT. Its protein product is CASSQLSGAPAFF.

As regards this clonotype: A much larger clone sits a single nucleotide away, making a read error possible. The V gene is TRBV10-3, the J gene TRBJ2-7; no clear D gene. The germline V gene has CDR1 ENHRY and CDR2 SYGVKD. V lost 1 base and J lost 9, with 7 bases in between. The CDR3 length is 11 residues. This CDR3 reads CAISELNAQYF. The CDR3 DNA is TGTGCCATCAGTGAGTTGAACGCGCAGTACTTC.

This clonotype was observed at least ten times. The chain has TRBV9 and TRBJ2-3; D is undetermined. V gave up 0 bases and J gave up 0 bases, with 11 bases separating them. Germline V gene data show CDR1 as SGDLS and CDR2 as YYNGEE. The CDR3 covers 16 residues. The CDR3 sequence is CASSVDFTVSTDTQYF. The CDR3, as DNA: TGTGCCAGCAGCGTAGACTTTACAGTGAGCACAGATACGCAGTATTTT.

In the case of this clonotype: This may come from a read error, since a much larger clone is one base off. The chain links TRBV7-9 to TRBJ2-7; no firm D call. The CDR3 totals 12 residues. The germline V gene encodes CDR1 SEHNR and CDR2 FQNEAQ (reference sequence). V was cut by 5 bases and J by 3 bases, with 8 bases left in between. CDR3 amino acids: CASSHVGYEQYF. Written as DNA, the CDR3 is TGTGCCAGCAGCCACGTCGGCTACGAGCAGTACTTC.

This clonotype was seen only a few times. A junction end diverges from the germline sequence, so it may reflect a read error. V usage is TRBV15 and J usage is TRBJ2-7; 7 bases fit TRBD2. The CDR3 sequence is 14 residues long. Germline CDR1 LNHNV, CDR2 YYDKDF (reference sequence). CDR3 residues: CATSRDRGPWDYLW. The CDR3 region has the DNA TGTGCCACCAGCAGAGATCGAGGCCCATGGGACTACCTATGG.

This clonotype was seen ten or more times. V and J are TRBV12-3 or TRBV12-4 and TRBJ2-7; no firm D call. This CDR3 is 14 amino acids long. Trimming shortened V by 3 bases and J by 1 base, and 10 bases separated the two germline ends. The CDR3 DNA follows: TGTGCCAGCAGTTTCCGGCACGGATCCTACGAGCAGTACTTC. Its translation: CASSFRHGSYEQYF.

There are a few counts of this clonotype. The J gene is TRBJ2-3, the V gene TRBV7-9; 10 bases map to TRBD2. This CDR3 spans 15 amino acids. The junction had 5 bases not matched to a gene; V was cut back by 3 bases and J by 5 bases. CDR1 is SEHNR and CDR2 is FQNEAQ in the germline V gene (reference sequence). The CDR3 protein is CASSFGTSDLDTQYF. The CDR3 bases are TGTGCCAGCAGCTTTGGGACTAGCGACCTAGATACGCAGTATTTT. Variable domain in full (rest from reference TRBV7-9 and TRBJ2-3): DTGVSQNPRHKITKRGQNVTFRCDPISEHNRLYWYRQTLGQGPEFLTYFQNEAQLEKSRLLSDRFSAERPKGSFSTLEIQRTEQGDSAMYLCASSFGTSDLDTQYFGPGTRLTVL.

This clonotype was picked up a small number of times. This chain links TRBV20-1 with TRBJ2-3, with TRBD2 matching over 7 bases. This CDR3 contains 14 residues. Germline-derived CDR1 and CDR2 are DFQATT and SNEGSKA (reference sequence). V lost 5 bases to trimming and J lost 0 bases; unmatched junction nucleotides: 5. CDR3 nucleotides: TGCAGTGCTCGGCTAGCGGCTAGCACAGATACGCAGTATTTT. This sequence encodes CSARLAASTDTQYF.

This clonotype was counted a few times. This chain links TRBV5-4 with TRBJ2-2, with 7 bases lining up with TRBD1. V lost 0 bases to trimming and J lost 5 bases; unmatched junction nucleotides: 4. The CDR3 covers 15 residues. Germline CDR1 reads SGHNT; CDR2 reads YYREEE (reference sequence). This chain's CDR3 is CASSLGGGRTGELFF. In nucleotides, the CDR3 is TGTGCCAGCAGCTTGGGAGGGGGCCGAACCGGGGAGCTGTTTTTT. Using reference TRBV5-4 and TRBJ2-2 for the parts outside the CDR3, the full variable domain is ETGVTQSPTHLIKTRGQQVTLRCSSQSGHNTVSWYQQALGQGPQFIFQYYREEENGRGNFPPRFSGLQFPNYSSELNVNALELDDSALYLCASSLGGGRTGELFFGEGSRLTVL.

This clonotype was counted only a few times. This CDR3 reads CASAAPGTSAYNEQFF. In nucleotides, the CDR3 is TGTGCCAGTGCTGCGCCCGGGACTAGCGCCTACAATGAGCAGTTCTTC. The chain links TRBV2 to TRBJ2-1, with 10 bases fitting TRBD2. There are 16 residues in the CDR3. With 9 bases clipped from V and 2 bases from J, the junction kept 10 bases outside the gene matches. Per the germline V gene, CDR1 is SNHLY and CDR2 is FYNNEI.

The table lists this clonotype with many counts. The chain joins TRBV11-2 to TRBJ1-1; D is unresolved. Trimming stripped 0 bases from V and 2 bases from J, with 7 bases between. CDR1 is SGHAT, CDR2 FQNNGV, per germline. The CDR3 spans 14 residues. For the CDR3, the DNA is TGTGCCAGCAGCTTAGATGGCGTTAACACTGAAGCTTTCTTT. Its translation is CASSLDGVNTEAFF.